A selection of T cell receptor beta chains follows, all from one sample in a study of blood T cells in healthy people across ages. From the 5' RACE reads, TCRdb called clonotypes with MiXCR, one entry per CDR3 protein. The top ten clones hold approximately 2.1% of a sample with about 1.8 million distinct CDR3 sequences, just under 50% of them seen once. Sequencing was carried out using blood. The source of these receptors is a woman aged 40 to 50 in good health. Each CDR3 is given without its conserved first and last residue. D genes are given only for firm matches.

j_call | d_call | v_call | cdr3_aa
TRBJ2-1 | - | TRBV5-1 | ASSLVPAVSYNEQF
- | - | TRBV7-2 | ASSSRRGNYEQY
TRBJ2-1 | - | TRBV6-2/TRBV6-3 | ASSYRGAGSSYNEQF
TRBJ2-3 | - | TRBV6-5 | ASSRTNGRDTQY
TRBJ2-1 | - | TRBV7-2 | ASSLGRQLLNEQF
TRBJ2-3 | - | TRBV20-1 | SAEGPGPYTDTQY
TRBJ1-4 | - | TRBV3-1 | ASSPNREKLF
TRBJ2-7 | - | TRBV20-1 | SARAGEAYEQY
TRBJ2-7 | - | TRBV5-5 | ASSLGLLSGEQY
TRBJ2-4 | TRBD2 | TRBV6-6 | ASSYPGRDRTNIQY
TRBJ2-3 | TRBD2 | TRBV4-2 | ASSRDGLAGNTDTQY
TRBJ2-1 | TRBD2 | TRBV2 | ASRGATSARSYNEQF
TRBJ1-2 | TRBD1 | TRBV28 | ASSPAHAGGLYGYT
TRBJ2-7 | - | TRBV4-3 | ASSQDRAGTPYEQY
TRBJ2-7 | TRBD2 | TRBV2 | ASSEIGGAYEQY
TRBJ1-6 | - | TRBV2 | ASTWTGGSPLH
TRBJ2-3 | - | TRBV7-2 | ASSSPRADRFGDTQY
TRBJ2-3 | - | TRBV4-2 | ASGQDMGRSTDTQY
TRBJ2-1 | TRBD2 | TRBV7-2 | ASSSRVVAGGIGDEQF
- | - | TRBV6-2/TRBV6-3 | ASSGGAGSEQY
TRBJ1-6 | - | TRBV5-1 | ASSYGTDNSYNSPLH
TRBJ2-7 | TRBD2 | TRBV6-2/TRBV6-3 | ASSYVGGTSNEQY